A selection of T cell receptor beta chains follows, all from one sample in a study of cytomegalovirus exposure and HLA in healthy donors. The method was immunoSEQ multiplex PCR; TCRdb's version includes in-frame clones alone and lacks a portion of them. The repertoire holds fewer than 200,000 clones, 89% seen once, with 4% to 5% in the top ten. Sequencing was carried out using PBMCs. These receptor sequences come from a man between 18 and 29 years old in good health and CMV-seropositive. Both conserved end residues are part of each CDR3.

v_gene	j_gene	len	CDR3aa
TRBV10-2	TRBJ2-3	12	CASSKYTDTQYF
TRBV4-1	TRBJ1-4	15	CASSHPTVANEKLFF
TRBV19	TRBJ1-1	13	CASTRQLNTEAFF
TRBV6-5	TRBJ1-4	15	CASSDRVSTNEKLFF
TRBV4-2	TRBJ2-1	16	CASSQDGTSGRPEQFF
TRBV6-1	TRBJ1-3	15	CASSDPQGSGNTIYF
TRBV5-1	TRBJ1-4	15	CASSLGGQGAEKLFF
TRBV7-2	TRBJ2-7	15	CASSLLRGSRHEQYF
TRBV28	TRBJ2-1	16	CASSSGPQGGYNEQFF
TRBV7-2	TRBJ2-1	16	CASSTDGTSGVDEQFF
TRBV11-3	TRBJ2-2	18	CASSIQPASGKNTGELFF
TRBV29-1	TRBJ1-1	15	CSVDHRTEGNTEAFF
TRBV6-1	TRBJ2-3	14	CASTKSSFTDTQYF
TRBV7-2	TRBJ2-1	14	CASSSPGLVDEQFF
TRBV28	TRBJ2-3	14	CASTIGTSVDTQYF
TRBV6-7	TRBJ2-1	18	CASSYSMVVGSGSRLGFF
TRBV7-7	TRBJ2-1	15	CASSAGTSGSNEQFF
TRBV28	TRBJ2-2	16	CASSKTSGRRTGELFF
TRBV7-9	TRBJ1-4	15	CASSLAGGPNEKLFF
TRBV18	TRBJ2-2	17	CASSPREIFSGPGELFF
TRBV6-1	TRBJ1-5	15	CASSEARQGIQPQHF
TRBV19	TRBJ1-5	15	CASSIGGRFDQPQHF
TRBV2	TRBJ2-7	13	CASNSLQTYEQYF
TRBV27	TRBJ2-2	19	CASTNPQDPGTGFAGELFF
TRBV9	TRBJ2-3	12	CASSVAGDTQYF
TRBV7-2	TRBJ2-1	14	CASSLTADNNEQFF
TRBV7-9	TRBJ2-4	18	CASSLGSLAELAKNIQYF
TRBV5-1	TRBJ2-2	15	CASSSTGEDTGELFF
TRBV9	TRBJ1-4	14	CASSVAGAGEKLFF
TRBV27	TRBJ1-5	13	CASSLSYNQPQHF
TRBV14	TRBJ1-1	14	CASSQDRGLAEAFF
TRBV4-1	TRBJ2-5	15	CASSRLAGGVETQYF
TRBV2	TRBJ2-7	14	CASNFLAGPYEQYF
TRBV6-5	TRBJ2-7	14	CASRSYRTRDEQYF
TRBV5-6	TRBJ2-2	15	CASSRSGKITGELFF
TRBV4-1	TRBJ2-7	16	CASSQGDRGGTYEQYF
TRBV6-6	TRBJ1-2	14	CASSPGGSNYGYTF
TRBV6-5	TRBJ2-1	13	CASNLAGGLEQFF
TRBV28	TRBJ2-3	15	CASSSQGMFTDTQYF
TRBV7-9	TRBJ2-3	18	CASSPRQLAGLSTDTQYF
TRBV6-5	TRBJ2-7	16	CASSYSGTSGFYEQYF
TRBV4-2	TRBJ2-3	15	CASSQDSSGRATQYF